A single sample is the source of the 8 T cell receptor beta chains below, sequenced in a study of Graves' ophthalmopathy and Graves' hyperthyroidism (dated by TCRdb to between 2018 and 2020). This sample was sequenced with an Illumina HiSeq 2000. TCR beta CDR3 regions were amplified from RNA transcripts for repertoire sequencing. The first round of RT-PCR was done with HTBI primers and the Qiagen OneStep RT-PCR kit, and was followed by a second round of multiplex PCR, then size selection and purification. Using fastp at Q25 and MiXCR, TCRdb reprocessed the public reads and kept productive beta chains. CDR3 protein sequences are deduplicated, and each keeps its most common genes and DNA. The sample contains roughly 300,000 distinct CDR3 sequences, roughly a sixth of them found a single time. The ten largest clones take up 12% of the sample. The specimen was peripheral blood. The receptors shown here come from an adult man with Graves' ophthalmopathy.

This clonotype was detected ten times or more. The rearrangement links TRBV6-1 to TRBJ2-7; TRBD2 is a possible D gene (6 bases). This CDR3 has 16 amino acids. The germline V gene encodes CDR1 MNHNS and CDR2 SASEGT. The ends were cut back, 6 bases at V and 1 base at J, with 19 bases in the middle. The CDR3 DNA sequence: TGTGCCAGCAGCCGAGGAGGGCAAGGAGAGTCCTACGAGCAGTACTTC. It encodes CASSRGGQGESYEQYF.

This clonotype has a count of ten or more. The rearrangement links TRBV7-2 to TRBJ2-7; no reliable D call. This CDR3 contains 12 residues. Germline-derived CDR1 and CDR2 are SGHTA and FQGNSA. Trimming took 6 bases from V and 3 from J, leaving 9 bases between them. The CDR3 coding sequence is TGTGCCAGCAGGTTCGAAGACTACGAGCAGTACTTC. Residues: CASRFEDYEQYF.

This clonotype was picked up many times. The chain links TRBV29-1 to TRBJ1-2, with 10 bases aligning to TRBD1. The J segment lost 4 bases and the V segment lost 6 bases, leaving 5 bases of the junction unmatched. Germline CDR1 is SQVTM and CDR2 is ANQGSEA. The CDR3 runs 13 residues. CDR3 sequence: CSVLDRGVYGYTF. The CDR3 DNA reads TGCAGCGTCCTGGACAGGGGGGTCTATGGCTACACCTTC.

This clonotype came up many times. The V and J genes are TRBV30 and TRBJ1-5, with 7 bases identical to TRBD1. Germline CDR1 GTSNPN, CDR2 SVGIG (reference sequence). V lost 4 bases to trimming and J lost 5 bases; unmatched junction nucleotides: 5. The CDR3 consists of 13 residues. The DNA for the CDR3 is TGTGCCTGGAACGACAGGGAGGATCAGCCCCAGCATTTT. Its protein is CAWNDREDQPQHF.

This clonotype was detected only a few times. The chain couples TRBV12-3 or TRBV12-4 to TRBJ1-5, with TRBD1 matching over 7 bases. Trimming took 5 bases from V and 4 from J; bases not matched to a gene: 11. The CDR3 spans 16 residues. In DNA, the CDR3 is TGTGCCAGCAGTAGAACCTCCGGGACAGCTAATCAGCCCCAGCATTTT. Its translation is CASSRTSGTANQPQHF.

This clonotype came up many times. The chain is built from TRBV9 and TRBJ1-1; D unclear. Germline lookup yields CDR1 SGDLS and CDR2 YYNGEE. The CDR3 loop spans 13 amino acids. V lost 0 bases and J 11 bases, leaving 14 bases between the germline ends. The CDR3 region is CASSVEPGASAFF. The DNA of the CDR3 is TGTGCCAGCAGCGTAGAGCCAGGAGCCTCGGCTTTCTTT.

This clonotype was observed at least ten times. The chain combines TRBV6-5 with TRBJ1-6; tentative D call: TRBD1 (5 bases). The CDR3 totals 13 residues. Germline loops: CDR1 MNHEY, CDR2 SVGAGI. The V and J ends lost 5 bases and 7 bases respectively, with 9 bases between them. The CDR3 spells CASSRDENSPLHF. The CDR3 DNA is TGTGCCAGCAGTCGGGACGAGAATTCACCCCTCCACTTT.

This clonotype was detected ten times or more. V is TRBV28 and J is TRBJ2-2; D gene ambiguous. Trimming left V 4 bases short and J 0 bases short, with 12 bases between. Germline V lookup: CDR1 MDHEN, CDR2 SYDVKM. The CDR3 length is 16 residues. CDR3 protein: CASSSLSRTNTGELFF. The CDR3 DNA reads TGTGCCAGCAGTTCCCTGTCCCGCACGAACACCGGGGAGCTGTTTTTT.